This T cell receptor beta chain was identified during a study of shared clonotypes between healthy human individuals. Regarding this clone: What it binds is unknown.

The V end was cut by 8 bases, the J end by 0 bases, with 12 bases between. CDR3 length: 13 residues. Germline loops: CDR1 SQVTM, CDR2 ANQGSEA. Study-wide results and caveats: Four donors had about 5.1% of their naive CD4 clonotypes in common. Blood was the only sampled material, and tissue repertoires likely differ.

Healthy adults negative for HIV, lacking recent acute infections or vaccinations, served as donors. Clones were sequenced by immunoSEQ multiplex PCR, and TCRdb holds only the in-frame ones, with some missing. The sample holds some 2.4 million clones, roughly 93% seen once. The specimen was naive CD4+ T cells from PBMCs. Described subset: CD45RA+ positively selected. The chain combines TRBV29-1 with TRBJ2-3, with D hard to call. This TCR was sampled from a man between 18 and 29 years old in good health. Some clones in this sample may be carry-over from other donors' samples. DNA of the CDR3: TGCAGCCGGAAACAACCTAGCACAGATACGCAGTATTTT. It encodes CSRKQPSTDTQYF.